This is a list of T cell receptor beta chains from one sample in a study of OX40 agonist ivuxolimab in advanced cancers. The table came from immunoSEQ multiplex PCR; TCRdb's copy has only in-frame clones and leaves some out. The sample consists of 98,000 or so clones, about 80% of them appearing once. The sequencing here drew on CD4+ or CD8+ T cells sorted from blood, taken in a trial of the OX40 agonist ivuxolimab. These receptors were obtained from an adult with an advanced solid tumor such as melanoma, head and neck, liver or kidney cancer. The CDR3 runs from the conserved cysteine through the conserved F or W. A D gene is named only where the DNA matches it firmly. Only some rows state a clone size, as once, few, many or a class for expanded clones.

TRBJ2-5	.	TRBD1	TRBV5-4	15	TGTGCCAGCAGCTTTGGACAGGGGAGGATAGAGACCCAGTACTTC	CASSFGQGRIETQYF
TRBJ2-2	.	.	TRBV5-4	15	TGTGCCAGCAGCTTGGGGTCCCCTTATTCCGGGGAGCTGTTTTTT	CASSLGSPYSGELFF
TRBJ2-7	.	.	TRBV7-3	13	TGTGCCAGCAGCACCGGACTCCTCTACGAGCAGTACTTC	CASSTGLLYEQYF
TRBJ1-1	few	.	TRBV7-3	13	TGTGCCAGCAGCTTGACGGGGGCCTCTGAAGCTTTCTTT	CASSLTGASEAFF
TRBJ2-3	.	.	TRBV4-2	14	TGTGCCAGCAGCCAATTGAGGACGACAGATACGCAGTATTTT	CASSQLRTTDTQYF
TRBJ1-5	once	.	TRBV9	15	TGTGCCAGCAGCGTAGATTTCTCTAGCAATCAGCCCCAGCATTTT	CASSVDFSSNQPQHF
TRBJ1-3	.	.	TRBV9	15	TGTGCCAGCAGCCCACAGGTGAGCTCTGGAAACACCATATATTTT	CASSPQVSSGNTIYF
TRBJ1-5	.	TRBD1	TRBV2	14	TGTACCAGCAGTGTACAGGGGGCGGAACAGCCCCAGCATTTT	CTSSVQGAEQPQHF
TRBJ2-3	.	TRBD2	TRBV14	16	TGTGCCAGCAGCCAAGACAGCGGGGCGAGCACAGATACGCAGTATTTT	CASSQDSGASTDTQYF
TRBJ2-5	.	TRBD2	TRBV9	17	TGTGCCAGCAGCTCAGCCCCGGGACTAGCGCATAAAGAGACCCAGTACTTC	CASSSAPGLAHKETQYF
TRBJ1-1	.	.	TRBV12-2	15	TGTGCAAGTCGTCCCCAGGGGTGCTGGTTTACTGAAGCTTTCTTT	CASRPQGCWFTEAFF
TRBJ2-5	once	TRBD2	TRBV27	18	TGTGCCAGCAGTTCCCGACTAGCGGGGGGCCCAAGCCAAGAGACCCAGTACTTC	CASSSRLAGGPSQETQYF
TRBJ1-4	.	.	TRBV29-1	12	TGCAGCGTTGTGGGGGTTAATGAAAAACTGTTTTTT	CSVVGVNEKLFF
TRBJ2-6	.	.	TRBV7-9	14	TGTGCCAGCCTCCCCTCAGTGGGGGCCAACGTCCTGACTTTC	CASLPSVGANVLTF
TRBJ2-2	.	.	TRBV5-4	15	TGTGCCAGCAGCGACGGGGGGCAGAACACCGGGGAGCTGTTTTTT	CASSDGGQNTGELFF
TRBJ2-3	few	TRBD2	TRBV6-1	15	TGTGCCAGCATCCCCTTGCGGGAGGGCCGAGATACGCAGTATTTT	CASIPLREGRDTQYF
TRBJ2-7	.	TRBD2	TRBV4-2	16	TGTGCCAGCAGCCAAGAAGGGACTAGCGCAGCCTACGAGCAGTACTTC	CASSQEGTSAAYEQYF
TRBJ1-1	.	.	TRBV6-1	10	TGTGCCAGCAGGAACACTGAAGCTTTCTTT	CASRNTEAFF
TRBJ1-5	.	.	TRBV19	14	TGTGCCAGTAGTATAGATGAGGGGTTTCAGCCCCAGCATTTT	CASSIDEGFQPQHF
TRBJ1-4	.	.	TRBV4-3	16	TGCGCCAGCAGCCAAGCTTCGGGGGCTTGGAATGAAAAACTGTTTTTT	CASSQASGAWNEKLFF
TRBJ1-2	.	.	TRBV19	13	TGTGCCCTAAGGGACACGACTAACTATGGCTACACCTTC	CALRDTTNYGYTF
TRBJ2-3	.	TRBD2	TRBV5-6	17	TGTGCCAGCAGCTTGATAGCGGGACGTCGGCCCACAGATACGCAGTATTTT	CASSLIAGRRPTDTQYF
TRBJ1-1	once	.	TRBV5-6	13	TGTGCCAGCAGCTCGCCGGGGCTGATTGAAGCTTTCTTT	CASSSPGLIEAFF
TRBJ1-1	.	.	TRBV5-1	16	TGCGCCAGCAGCTTGGTAGGGGGGGCCATGAACACTGAAGCTTTCTTT	CASSLVGGAMNTEAFF
TRBJ2-1	.	.	TRBV7-8	16	TGTGCCAGCAGCCCCAACGAACGGGGGCGCCGCAATGAGCAGTTCTTC	CASSPNERGRRNEQFF
TRBJ2-5	once	.	TRBV5-1	12	TGCGCCAGCAGCTTGGGCCGCGAGACCCAGTACTTC	CASSLGRETQYF
TRBJ1-1	once	.	TRBV18	15	TGTGCCAGCTCACCCCCCGGGACGGTGAACACTGAAGCTTTCTTT	CASSPPGTVNTEAFF
TRBJ1-2	.	.	TRBV5-1	13	TGCGCCAGCAGCCCAGAGACAGACTATGGCTACACCTTC	CASSPETDYGYTF
TRBJ1-2	.	.	TRBV7-9	15	TGTGCCAGCAGCTTAGGTCCCCAGACTAACTATGGCTACACCTTC	CASSLGPQTNYGYTF
TRBJ1-2	.	.	TRBV4-3	15	TGCGCCAGCAGCCAAGGCGCTTTAGGGGTTTGGGGCTACACCTTC	CASSQGALGVWGYTF
TRBJ2-3	few	TRBD1	TRBV27	18	TGTGCCAGCAGGACCTTTGGGACAGCAAGATCTAGCACAGATACGCAGTATTTT	CASRTFGTARSSTDTQYF
TRBJ2-7	.	.	TRBV7-2	14	TGTGCCAGCAGCAGAAACGTCCAGGGCTACGAGCAGTACTTC	CASSRNVQGYEQYF
TRBJ2-3	.	TRBD2	TRBV15	15	TGTGCCACTCGGACTAGCGGGGTGTCGTACGATACGCAGTATTTT	CATRTSGVSYDTQYF
TRBJ1-4	.	.	TRBV7-2	13	TGTGCCAGCAGTTGGAGGGGTCACGAAAAACTGTTTTTT	CASSWRGHEKLFF
TRBJ1-5	once	TRBD1	TRBV5-6	16	TGTGCCAGCAGCTTGGGAGGACAGGGGAGCTATCAGCCCCAGCATTTT	CASSLGGQGSYQPQHF
TRBJ2-1	.	.	TRBV6-1	12	TGTGCCAGCAGTGAAGGGGTCGGTGAGCAGTTCTTC	CASSEGVGEQFF
TRBJ2-2	.	TRBD2	TRBV18	19	TGTGCCAGCTCACCACCGGGACTAGCGGGGGGATCGAACACCGGGGAGCTGTTTTTT	CASSPPGLAGGSNTGELFF
TRBJ1-5	.	.	TRBV7-5	16	TGTGCCAGAAGCTTAGCAGGGACACTGAGCAATCAGCCCCAGCATTTT	CARSLAGTLSNQPQHF
TRBJ2-7	.	.	TRBV11-2	14	TGTGCCAGCAGCTTTCCAGGGACGTCTCGCGAGCAGTACTTC	CASSFPGTSREQYF
TRBJ2-7	.	.	TRBV9	19	TGTGCCAGCAGCGTAGAAGGGGTGGCTAGCTTCTTAGGGTCCTACGAGCAGTACTTC	CASSVEGVASFLGSYEQYF
TRBJ1-5	.	TRBD1	TRBV2	16	TGTGCCAGCAGTGGCCAGACAGGGAGGGGCAATCAGCCCCAGCATTTT	CASSGQTGRGNQPQHF
TRBJ1-5	.	.	TRBV6-1	14	TGTGCCAGCAGCGCGACAGGATATGCGCAGCCCCAGCATTTT	CASSATGYAQPQHF
TRBJ2-2	.	.	TRBV7-2	14	TGTGCCAGCAGCAGACAGACGAACACCGGGGAGCTGTTTTTT	CASSRQTNTGELFF
TRBJ2-7	.	.	TRBV18	14	TGTGCCAGCTCACCATCCAGGCAGTCCTACGAGCAGTACTTC	CASSPSRQSYEQYF
TRBJ1-6	.	TRBD1	TRBV7-6	16	TGTGCCAGCAGCTCTGGGGGACAGCGATATAATTCACCCCTCCACTTT	CASSSGGQRYNSPLHF
TRBJ2-7	.	TRBD1	TRBV4-2	19	TGTGCCAGCAGCCAAGATTGGGGCCTGGGGGACAGAGATTCCTACGAGCAGTACTTC	CASSQDWGLGDRDSYEQYF
TRBJ1-4	.	.	TRBV5-1	15	TGCGCCAGCAGCTTGGGAGGGAAGACTAATGAAAAACTGTTTTTT	CASSLGGKTNEKLFF
TRBJ2-3	once	TRBD2	TRBV6-6	15	TGTGCCAGCAGTCCCACCGGGGGGGGCACAGATACGCAGTATTTT	CASSPTGGGTDTQYF
TRBJ2-3	.	TRBD2	TRBV14	17	TGTGCCAGCAGCCAATCCTCCCTAGCGGGACCCACAGATACGCAGTATTTT	CASSQSSLAGPTDTQYF
TRBJ2-7	.	.	TRBV19	11	TGTGCCAGTGGGGTGGACGCCGTCCAGAACTTC	CASGVDAVQNF
TRBJ1-4	.	.	TRBV11-2	15	TGTGCCAGCAGCTTAGATCGGCACGGGGGTGAAAAACTGTTTTTT	CASSLDRHGGEKLFF
TRBJ1-6	.	.	TRBV7-2	16	TGTGCCAGCAGCTTATTGGGTACGACGAGTAATTCACCCCTCCACTTT	CASSLLGTTSNSPLHF
TRBJ1-5	once	.	TRBV11-2	13	TGTGCCAGCAGCGGACAGATCAATCAGCCCCAGCATTTT	CASSGQINQPQHF